The following is a T cell receptor beta chain sequence with its context. Mismatch with germline at one junction end may stem from a read error. These data come from a study of shared clonotypes between healthy human individuals. Study at large: CD8 memory received one plate per donor, CD8 naive two, CD4 memory three and CD4 naive three.

Looked up from germline, CDR1 is SGHTA and CDR2 is FQGTGA. This CDR3 comprises 15 residues. The method was immunoSEQ multiplex PCR; TCRdb's version includes in-frame clones alone and lacks a portion of them. Seen here are around 1.1 million clones, about 84% observed once, and the top ten hold roughly 0.65%. The chain joins TRBV7-3 to TRBJ2-7; D may be TRBD1 or TRBD2 (5 bases each). This clonotype was obtained from a man aged 18-30 years in good health. Some clones in this sample may be carry-over from other donors' samples. Sample: memory CD4+ T cells from PBMCs. Noted subset: CD45RA-negative fraction. This CDR3 reads CASSRKSGAAYGQYF. DNA of the CDR3: TGTGCCAGCAGCCGCAAATCCGGGGCCGCCTACGGGCAGTACTTC.